This TCR beta chain was recovered during a study of cytomegalovirus exposure and HLA in healthy donors. Vbeta (60) and Jbeta (13) primers were used in the PCR. The data were produced by immunoSEQ multiplex PCR, yet TCRdb's version contains in-frame clones alone and is incomplete. The sample contains about 130,000 clones, roughly 75% of which appear only once. Germline V gives CDR1 GTSNPN, CDR2 SVGIG (reference sequence). V lost 0 bases and J lost 0; bases outside the gene matches: 3. The CDR3 consists of 15 residues. Sequencing was done on a sample of PBMCs. The chain joins TRBV30 to TRBJ1-1; 8 bases are shared with TRBD1. The clonotype comes from a woman aged 45-60 years in good health and CMV-seronegative. CDR3 nucleotide sequence: TGTGCCTGGAGTGTACGGGACAGGCTGAACACTGAAGCTTTCTTT. Translated: CAWSVRDRLNTEAFF.